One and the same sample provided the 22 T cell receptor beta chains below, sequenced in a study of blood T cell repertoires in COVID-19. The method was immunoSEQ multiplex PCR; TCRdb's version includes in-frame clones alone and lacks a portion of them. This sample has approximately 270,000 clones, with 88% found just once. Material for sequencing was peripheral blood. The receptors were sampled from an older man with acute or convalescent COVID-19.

CDR3 bases: TGTGCCAGCAGCCAGGGACAGTGGGGCACCGGGGAGCTGTTTTTT. Residues: CASSQGQWGTGELFF. The V and J genes are TRBV7-6 and TRBJ2-2; 7 positions agree with TRBD1. V was clipped by 5 bases and J by 4 bases; unmatched bases: 7. CDR3 length: 15 residues. The V gene's germline CDR1 is SGHVS and CDR2 FNYEAQ. The full variable domain, completed using reference TRBV7-6 and TRBJ2-2, is GAGVSQSPRYKVTKRGQDVALRCDPISGHVSLYWYRQALGQGPEFLTYFNYEAQQDKSGLPNDRFSAERPEGSISTLTIQRTEQRDSAMYRCASSQGQWGTGELFFGEGSRLTVL.

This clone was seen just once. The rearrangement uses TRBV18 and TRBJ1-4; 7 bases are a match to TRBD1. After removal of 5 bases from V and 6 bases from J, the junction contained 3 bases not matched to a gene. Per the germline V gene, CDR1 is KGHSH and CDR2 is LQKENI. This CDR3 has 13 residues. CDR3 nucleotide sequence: TGTGCCAGCTCAGACAGGGACCATGAAAAACTGTTTTTT. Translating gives CASSDRDHEKLFF.

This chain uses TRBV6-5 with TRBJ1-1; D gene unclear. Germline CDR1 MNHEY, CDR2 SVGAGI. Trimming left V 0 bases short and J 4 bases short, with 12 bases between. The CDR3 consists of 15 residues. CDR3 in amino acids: CASSYSHGVRTEAFF. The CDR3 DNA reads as TGTGCCAGCAGTTACTCGCACGGGGTACGCACTGAAGCTTTCTTT.

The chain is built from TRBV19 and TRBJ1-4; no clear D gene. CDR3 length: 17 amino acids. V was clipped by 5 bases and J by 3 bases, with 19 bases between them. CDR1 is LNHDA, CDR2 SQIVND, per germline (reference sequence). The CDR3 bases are TGTGCCAGTAGTGTTGCCTTCTTGCAGTCTCCTAATGAAAAACTGTTTTTT. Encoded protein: CASSVAFLQSPNEKLFF.

CDR3 loop: CASSIDGRLTEAFF. The CDR3 nucleotides read TGTGCCAGTAGTATAGATGGTCGGTTGACTGAAGCTTTCTTT. This chain connects TRBV19 to TRBJ1-1; D unclear. The CDR3 contains 14 residues. V was clipped by 0 bases and J by 5 bases, with 10 bases between them. Germline V gene sequence: CDR1 LNHDA, CDR2 SQIVND (reference sequence). The full variable domain, rest sourced from reference TRBV19 and TRBJ1-1, is DGGITQSPKYLFRKEGQNVTLSCEQNLNHDAMYWYRQDPGQGLRLIYYSQIVNDFQKGDIAEGYSVSREKKESFPLTVTSAQKNPTAFYLCASSIDGRLTEAFFGQGTRLTVV.

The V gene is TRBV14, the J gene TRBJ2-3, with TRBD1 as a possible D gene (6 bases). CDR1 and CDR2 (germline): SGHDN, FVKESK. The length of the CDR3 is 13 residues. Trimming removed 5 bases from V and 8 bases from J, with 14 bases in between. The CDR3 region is CASSVTADSTQYF. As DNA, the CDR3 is TGTGCCAGCAGCGTCACTGCGGACAGTACGCAGTATTTT.

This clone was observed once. CDR3 DNA sequence: TGTGCCAGCAGCCTCCGGGACAGGGCCTACGAGCAGTACTTC. Its translation is CASSLRDRAYEQYF. This chain links TRBV9 with TRBJ2-7, with TRBD1 matching over 9 bases. After removal of 4 bases from V and 2 bases from J, the junction contained 4 bases not matched to a gene. This CDR3 comprises 14 residues. CDR1 SGDLS and CDR2 YYNGEE come from the germline V gene.

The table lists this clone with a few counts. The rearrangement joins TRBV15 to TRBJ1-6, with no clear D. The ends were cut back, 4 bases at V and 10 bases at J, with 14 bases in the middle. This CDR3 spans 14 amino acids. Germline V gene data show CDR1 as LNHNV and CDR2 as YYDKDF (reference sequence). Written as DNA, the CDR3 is TGTGCCACCAGCATTGCTAGACCCAGCTCACCCCTCCACTTT. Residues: CATSIARPSSPLHF.

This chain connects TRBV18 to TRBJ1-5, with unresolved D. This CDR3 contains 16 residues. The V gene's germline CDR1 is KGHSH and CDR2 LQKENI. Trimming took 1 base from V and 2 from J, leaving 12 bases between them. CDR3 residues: CASSPRRTAGNQPQHF. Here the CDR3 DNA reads TGTGCCAGCTCACCACGTCGCACAGCGGGCAATCAGCCCCAGCATTTT. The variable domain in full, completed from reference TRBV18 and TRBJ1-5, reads NAGVMQNPRHLVRRRGQEARLRCSPMKGHSHVYWYRQLPEEGLKFMVYLQKENIIDESGMPKERFSAEFPKEGPSILRIQQVVRGDSAAYFCASSPRRTAGNQPQHFGDGTRLSIL.

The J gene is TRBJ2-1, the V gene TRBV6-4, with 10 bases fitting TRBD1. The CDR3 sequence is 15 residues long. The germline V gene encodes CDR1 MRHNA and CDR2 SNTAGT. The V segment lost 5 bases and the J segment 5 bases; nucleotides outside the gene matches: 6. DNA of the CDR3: TGTGCCAGCAGTACGGACAGGGGGACTCACAATGAGCAGTTCTTC. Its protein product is CASSTDRGTHNEQFF.

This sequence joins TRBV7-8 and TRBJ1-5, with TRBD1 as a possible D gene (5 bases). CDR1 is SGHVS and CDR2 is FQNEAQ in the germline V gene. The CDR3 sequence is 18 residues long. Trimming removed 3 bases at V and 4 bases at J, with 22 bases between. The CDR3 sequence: CASSFRTNRRGDNQPQHF. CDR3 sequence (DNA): TGTGCCAGCAGCTTCAGAACGAACAGGAGGGGAGATAATCAGCCCCAGCATTTT.

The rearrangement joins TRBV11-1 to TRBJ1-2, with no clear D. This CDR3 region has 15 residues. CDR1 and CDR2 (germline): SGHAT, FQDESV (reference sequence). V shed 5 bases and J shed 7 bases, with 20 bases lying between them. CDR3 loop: CASSPRGLRGLGYTF. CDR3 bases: TGTGCCAGCAGCCCCCGCGGCCTCCGAGGGCTTGGCTACACCTTC.

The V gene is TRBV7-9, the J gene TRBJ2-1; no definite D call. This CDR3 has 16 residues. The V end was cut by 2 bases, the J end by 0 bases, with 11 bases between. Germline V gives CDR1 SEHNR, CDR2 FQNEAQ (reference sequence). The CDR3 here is CASSLRVLNSYNEQFF. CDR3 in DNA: TGTGCCAGCAGCTTACGAGTTCTCAACTCCTACAATGAGCAGTTCTTC.

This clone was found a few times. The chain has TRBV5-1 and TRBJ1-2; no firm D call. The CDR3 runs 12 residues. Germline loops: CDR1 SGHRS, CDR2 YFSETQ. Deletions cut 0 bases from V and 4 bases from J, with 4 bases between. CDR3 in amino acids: CASSLDFYGYTF. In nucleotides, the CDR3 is TGCGCCAGCAGCTTGGACTTCTATGGCTACACCTTC. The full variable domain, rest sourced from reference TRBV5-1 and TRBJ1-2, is KAGVTQTPRYLIKTRGQQVTLSCSPISGHRSVSWYQQTPGQGLQFLFEYFSETQRNKGNFPGRFSGRQFSNSRSEMNVSTLELGDSALYLCASSLDFYGYTFGSGTRLTVV.

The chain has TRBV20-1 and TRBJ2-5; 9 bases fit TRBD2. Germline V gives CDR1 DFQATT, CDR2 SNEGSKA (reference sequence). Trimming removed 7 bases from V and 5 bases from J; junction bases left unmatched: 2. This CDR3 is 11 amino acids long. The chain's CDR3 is CSVAGGETQYF. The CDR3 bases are TGCAGTGTTGCGGGGGGGGAGACCCAGTACTTC.

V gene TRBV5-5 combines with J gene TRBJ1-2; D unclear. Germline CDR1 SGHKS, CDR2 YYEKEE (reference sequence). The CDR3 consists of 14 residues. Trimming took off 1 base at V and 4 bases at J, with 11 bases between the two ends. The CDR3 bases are TGTGCCAGCAGCTTGTCCAGGTCTCTCTATGGCTACACCTTC. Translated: CASSLSRSLYGYTF.

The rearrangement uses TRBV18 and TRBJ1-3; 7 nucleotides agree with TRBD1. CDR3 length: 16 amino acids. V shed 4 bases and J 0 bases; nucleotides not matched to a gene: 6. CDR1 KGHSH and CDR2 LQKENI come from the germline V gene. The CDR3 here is CASSQPGQNSGNTIYF. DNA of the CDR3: TGTGCCAGCTCACAACCGGGACAGAACTCTGGAAACACCATATATTTT.

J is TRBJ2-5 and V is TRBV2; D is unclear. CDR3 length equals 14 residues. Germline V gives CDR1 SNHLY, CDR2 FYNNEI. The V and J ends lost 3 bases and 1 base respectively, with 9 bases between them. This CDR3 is CASSENYSQETQYF. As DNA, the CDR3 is TGTGCCAGCAGTGAGAATTACAGCCAAGAGACCCAGTACTTC.

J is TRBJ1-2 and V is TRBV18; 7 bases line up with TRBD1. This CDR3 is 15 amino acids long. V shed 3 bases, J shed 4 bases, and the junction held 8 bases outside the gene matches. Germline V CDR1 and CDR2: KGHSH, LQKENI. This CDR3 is CASSPPTGLVYGYTF. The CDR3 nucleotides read TGTGCCAGCTCACCTCCGACAGGGTTGGTCTATGGCTACACCTTC. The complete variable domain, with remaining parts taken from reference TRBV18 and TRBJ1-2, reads NAGVMQNPRHLVRRRGQEARLRCSPMKGHSHVYWYRQLPEEGLKFMVYLQKENIIDESGMPKERFSAEFPKEGPSILRIQQVVRGDSAAYFCASSPPTGLVYGYTFGSGTRLTVV.

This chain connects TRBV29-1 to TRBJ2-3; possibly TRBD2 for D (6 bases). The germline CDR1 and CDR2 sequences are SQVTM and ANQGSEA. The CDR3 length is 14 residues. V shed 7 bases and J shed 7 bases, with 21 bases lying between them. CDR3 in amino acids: CSARALAGLNTQYF. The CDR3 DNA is TGCAGCGCCCGGGCATTGGCGGGACTGAATACGCAGTATTTT.

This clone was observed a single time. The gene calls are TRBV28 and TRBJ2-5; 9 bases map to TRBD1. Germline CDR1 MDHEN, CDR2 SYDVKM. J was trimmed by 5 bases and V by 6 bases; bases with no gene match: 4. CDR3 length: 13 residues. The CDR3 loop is CASSNRGPETQYF. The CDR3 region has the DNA TGTGCCAGCAGCAACAGGGGGCCGGAGACCCAGTACTTC.

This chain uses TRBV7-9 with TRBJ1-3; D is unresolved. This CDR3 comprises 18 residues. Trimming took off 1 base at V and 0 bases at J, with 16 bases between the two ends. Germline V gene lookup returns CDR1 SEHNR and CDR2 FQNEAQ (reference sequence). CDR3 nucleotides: TGTGCCAGCAGCTTAGAGTCTTTACGACTCTACTCTGGAAACACCATATATTTT. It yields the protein CASSLESLRLYSGNTIYF.